This T cell receptor beta chain is from a study of T cell responses to AZD1222 COVID-19 vaccine. Notes on the study in general: Donor demographics were predominantly white British with a female majority; clonal diversity may be underestimated. Sampled repertoires all dated from after the peak T cell response.

Libraries were prepared by immunoSEQ multiplex PCR; TCRdb keeps only in-frame clonotypes and omits some of them. The table lists some 120,000 clones, 87% of them singletons. This clone was observed a single time. The antigen remains undetermined. The receptor was derived from an adult in good health. The specimen was peripheral blood, collected on day 0 of AZD1222 vaccination.

CDR3 protein: CASRLGTSGTNEQFF. CDR3 DNA: TGTGCCAGCAGACTCGGGACTAGCGGGACCAATGAGCAGTTCTTC. J is TRBJ2-1 and V is TRBV6-5, with 13 bases that match TRBD2. The J segment lost 6 bases and the V segment lost 6 bases, leaving 5 bases of the junction unmatched. This CDR3 region has 15 residues. Germline-derived CDR1 and CDR2 are MNHEY and SVGAGI.